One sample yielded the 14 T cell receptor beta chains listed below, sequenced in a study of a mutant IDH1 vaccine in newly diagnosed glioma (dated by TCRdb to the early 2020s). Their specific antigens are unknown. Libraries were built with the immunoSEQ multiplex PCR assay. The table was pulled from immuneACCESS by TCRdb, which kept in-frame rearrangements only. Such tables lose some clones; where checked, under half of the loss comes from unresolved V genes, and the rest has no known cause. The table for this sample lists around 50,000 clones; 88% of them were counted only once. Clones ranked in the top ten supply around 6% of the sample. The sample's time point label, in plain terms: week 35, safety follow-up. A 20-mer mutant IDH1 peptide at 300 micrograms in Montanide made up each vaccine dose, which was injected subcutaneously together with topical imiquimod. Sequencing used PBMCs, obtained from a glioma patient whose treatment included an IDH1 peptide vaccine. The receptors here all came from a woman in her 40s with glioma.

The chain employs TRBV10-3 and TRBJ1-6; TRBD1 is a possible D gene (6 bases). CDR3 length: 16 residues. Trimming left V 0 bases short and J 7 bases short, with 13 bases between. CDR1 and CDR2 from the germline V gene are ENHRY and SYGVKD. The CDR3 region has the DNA TGTGCCATCAGTGAGTCTGGGGCAGGGGACAATTCACCCCTCCACTTT. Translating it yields CAISESGAGDNSPLHF.

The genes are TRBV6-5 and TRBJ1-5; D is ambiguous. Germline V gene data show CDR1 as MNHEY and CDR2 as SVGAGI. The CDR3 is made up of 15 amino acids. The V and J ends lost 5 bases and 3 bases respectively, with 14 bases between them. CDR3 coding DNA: TGTGCCAGCAGTCCGACACGGGGTACCAATCAGCCCCAGCATTTT. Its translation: CASSPTRGTNQPQHF.

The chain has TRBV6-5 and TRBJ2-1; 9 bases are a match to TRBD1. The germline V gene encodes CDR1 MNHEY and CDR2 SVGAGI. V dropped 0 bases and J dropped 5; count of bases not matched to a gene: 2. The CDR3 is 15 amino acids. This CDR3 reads CASSYSTGGNNEQFF. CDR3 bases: TGTGCCAGCAGTTACTCGACAGGGGGTAACAATGAGCAGTTCTTC.

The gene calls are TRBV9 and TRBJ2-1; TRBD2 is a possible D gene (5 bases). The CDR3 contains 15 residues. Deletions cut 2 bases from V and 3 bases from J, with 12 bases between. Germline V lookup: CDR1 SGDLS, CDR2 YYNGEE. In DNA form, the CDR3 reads TGTGCCAGCAGCGTCTTGGAAGGAGGCTACAATGAGCAGTTCTTC. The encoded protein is CASSVLEGGYNEQFF. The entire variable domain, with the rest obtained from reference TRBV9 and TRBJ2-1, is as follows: DSGVTQTPKHLITATGQRVTLRCSPRSGDLSVYWYQQSLDQGLQFLIQYYNGEERAKGNILERFSAQQFPDLHSELNLSSLELGDSALYFCASSVLEGGYNEQFFGPGTRLTVL.

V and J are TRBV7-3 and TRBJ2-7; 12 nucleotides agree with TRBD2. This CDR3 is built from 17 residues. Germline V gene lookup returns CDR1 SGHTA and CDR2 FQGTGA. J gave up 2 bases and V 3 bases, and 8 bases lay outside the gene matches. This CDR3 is CASSFHPSGRDPYEQYF. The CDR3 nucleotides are TGTGCCAGCAGCTTCCACCCTAGCGGGAGGGACCCCTACGAGCAGTACTTC.

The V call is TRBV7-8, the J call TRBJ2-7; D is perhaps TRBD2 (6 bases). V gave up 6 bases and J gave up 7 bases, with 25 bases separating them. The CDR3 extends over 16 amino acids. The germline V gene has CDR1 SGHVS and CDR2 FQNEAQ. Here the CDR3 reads CASSPAFRTGSKEQYF. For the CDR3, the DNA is TGTGCCAGCAGTCCCGCCTTCAGGACCGGGAGTAAGGAGCAGTACTTC.

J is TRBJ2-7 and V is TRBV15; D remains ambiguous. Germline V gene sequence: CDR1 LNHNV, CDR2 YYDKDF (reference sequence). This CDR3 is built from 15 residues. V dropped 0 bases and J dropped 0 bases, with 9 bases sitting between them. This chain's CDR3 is CATSRDRSNSYEQYF. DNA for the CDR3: TGTGCCACCAGCAGAGATCGTTCCAACTCCTACGAGCAGTACTTC. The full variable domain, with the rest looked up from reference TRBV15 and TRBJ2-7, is DAMVIQNPRYQVTQFGKPVTLSCSQTLNHNVMYWYQQKSSQAPKLLFHYYDKDFNNEADTPDNFQSRRPNTSFCFLDIRSPGLGDTAMYLCATSRDRSNSYEQYFGPGTRLTVT.

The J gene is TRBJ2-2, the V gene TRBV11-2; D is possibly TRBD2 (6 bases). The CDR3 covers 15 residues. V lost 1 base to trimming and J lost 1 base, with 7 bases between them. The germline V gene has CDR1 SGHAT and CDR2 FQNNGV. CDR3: CASSLVGGNTGELFF. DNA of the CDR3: TGTGCCAGCAGCTTAGTGGGAGGGAACACCGGGGAGCTGTTTTTT.

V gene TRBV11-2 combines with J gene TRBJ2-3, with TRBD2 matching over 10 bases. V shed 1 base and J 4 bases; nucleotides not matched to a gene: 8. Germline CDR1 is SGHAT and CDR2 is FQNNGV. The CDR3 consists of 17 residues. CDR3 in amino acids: CASSLGSLAGRADTQYF. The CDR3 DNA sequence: TGTGCCAGCAGCTTAGGCTCACTAGCGGGAAGGGCAGATACGCAGTATTTT. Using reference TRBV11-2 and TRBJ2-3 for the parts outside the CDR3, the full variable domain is EAGVAQSPRYKIIEKRQSVAFWCNPISGHATLYWYQQILGQGPKLLIQFQNNGVVDDSQLPKDRFSAERLKGVDSTLKIQPAKLEDSAVYLCASSLGSLAGRADTQYFGPGTRLTVL.

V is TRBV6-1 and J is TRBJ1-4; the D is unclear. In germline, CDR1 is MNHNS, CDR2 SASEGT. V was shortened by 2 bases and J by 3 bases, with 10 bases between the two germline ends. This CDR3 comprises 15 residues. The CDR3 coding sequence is TGTGCCAGCAGTGAATTAGGCGCCGCTAATGAAAAACTGTTTTTT. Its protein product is CASSELGAANEKLFF.

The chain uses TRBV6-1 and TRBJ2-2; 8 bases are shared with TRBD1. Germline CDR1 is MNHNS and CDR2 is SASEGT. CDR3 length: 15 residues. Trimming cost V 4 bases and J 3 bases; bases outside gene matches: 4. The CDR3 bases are TGTGCCAGCAGTGGACAGGGGACGTACACCGGGGAGCTGTTTTTT. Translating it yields CASSGQGTYTGELFF.

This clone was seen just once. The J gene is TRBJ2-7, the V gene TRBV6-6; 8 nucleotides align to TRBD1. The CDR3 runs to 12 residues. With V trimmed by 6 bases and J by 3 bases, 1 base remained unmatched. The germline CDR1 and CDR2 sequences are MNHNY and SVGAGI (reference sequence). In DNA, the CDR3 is TGTGCCAGCAGGGACAGGGACTACGAGCAGTACTTC. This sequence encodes CASRDRDYEQYF.

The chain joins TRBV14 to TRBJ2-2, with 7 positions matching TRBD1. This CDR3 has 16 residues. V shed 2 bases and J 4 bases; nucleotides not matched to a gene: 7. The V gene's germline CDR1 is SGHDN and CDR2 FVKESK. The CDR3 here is CASSQKTGYGTGELFF. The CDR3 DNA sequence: TGTGCCAGCAGCCAAAAGACAGGGTACGGCACCGGGGAGCTGTTTTTT.

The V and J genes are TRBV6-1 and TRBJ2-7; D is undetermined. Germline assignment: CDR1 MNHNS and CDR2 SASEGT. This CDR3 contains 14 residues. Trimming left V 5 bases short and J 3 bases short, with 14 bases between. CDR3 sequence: CASSPLGSGYEQYF. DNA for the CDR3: TGTGCCAGCAGTCCTCTTGGATCGGGCTACGAGCAGTACTTC.